A selection of T cell receptor beta chains follows, all from one sample in a study of shared clonotypes between healthy human individuals. Method: immunoSEQ multiplex PCR; TCRdb's copy keeps in-frame clones and lacks some. The sample carries about 2 million clones, around 96% recorded once. Sequencing input: naive CD8+ T cells sorted from blood. These receptors originate from a man aged 18-30 years in good health. The CDR3 runs from the conserved cysteine through the conserved F or W. The D gene is left open where the match is weak. Where a row states a size, it is once, few, many or the class of an expanded clone; other rows omit it.

-,TRBJ2-3,-,TRBV9,TGTGCCAGCAGCGACCCGGGTCGATCGCCGGTGGATACGCAGTATTTT,CASSDPGRSPVDTQYF
TRBD2,TRBJ2-1,-,TRBV5-1,TGCGCCAGCAGCTTGTTCCCGGGGGGGCCCCTGGATGAGCAGTTCTTC,CASSLFPGGPLDEQFF
TRBD1,TRBJ2-7,-,TRBV19,TGTGCCAGTAGTCCGCGGCCTCCGGACAGGGAAGACTACGAGCAGTACTTC,CASSPRPPDREDYEQYF
-,TRBJ1-1,-,TRBV2,TGTGCCAGCAGTTATGGCGGAACTGAAGCTTTCTTT,CASSYGGTEAFF
TRBD1,TRBJ2-7,-,TRBV27,TGTGCCAGCAGTCCGGGACAGGCTACCTACGAGCAGTACTTC,CASSPGQATYEQYF
TRBD2,TRBJ2-1,-,TRBV5-1,TGCGCCAGCAGCTTGGTCCTAGCGGAGAGGGACAATGAGCAGTTCTTC,CASSLVLAERDNEQFF
-,TRBJ2-5,-,TRBV11-2,TGTGCCAGCAGCTTAGTCTCCGGGACAAGAGAGACCCAGTACTTC,CASSLVSGTRETQYF
-,TRBJ2-7,-,TRBV13,TGTGCCAGCAGCTTAGGTCCCTCGCCATACGAGCAGTACTTC,CASSLGPSPYEQYF
TRBD2,TRBJ2-6,-,TRBV15,TGTGCCACCAACCGGGGGGGTTTGGGGGCCAACGTCCTGACTTTC,CATNRGGLGANVLTF
TRBD2,TRBJ2-1,-,TRBV4-1,TGCGCCAGCAGCCAAGATCCGGCTAGCGGGATTTTGGATGAGCAGTTCTTC,CASSQDPASGILDEQFF
-,TRBJ2-2,-,TRBV5-8,TGTGCCAGCAGCGACAGTCCGAACACCGGGGAGCTGTTTTTT,CASSDSPNTGELFF
-,TRBJ2-5,-,TRBV13,TGTGCCAGCAGCTTAGGGGACTCCCACCAGGGAGCCCAGTACTTC,CASSLGDSHQGAQYF
TRBD1,TRBJ1-2,-,TRBV4-3,TGCGCCAGCAGCCAGACGGGACAGGGGGCGTCAATAGCTAACTATGGCTACACCTTC,CASSQTGQGASIANYGYTF
-,TRBJ1-1,few,TRBV9,TGTGCCAGCAGAGCAGCTATGAACACTGAAGCTTTCTTT,CASRAAMNTEAFF
-,TRBJ1-5,-,TRBV28,TGTGCCACCCTCTCCGGGACGGATAGCAATCAGCCCCAGCATTTT,CATLSGTDSNQPQHF
TRBD2,TRBJ2-7,-,TRBV9,TGTGCCAGCAGCGTCGGGAGAGCGGGAGAATATTACGAGCAGTACTTC,CASSVGRAGEYYEQYF
-,TRBJ1-1,-,TRBV9,TGTGCCAGCAGCGTTGGCGGGGCGGTCACTGAAGCTTTCTTT,CASSVGGAVTEAFF
-,TRBJ2-3,-,TRBV7-9,TGTGCCAGCAGCTTAGTCAGGGCGCCAGATACGCAGTATTTT,CASSLVRAPDTQYF
TRBD1,TRBJ1-1,once,TRBV4-3,TGCGCCAGCAGCCACGAAGGGACAGGGTTCACTGAAGCTTTCTTT,CASSHEGTGFTEAFF
TRBD1,TRBJ1-1,once,TRBV19,TGTGCCAGTAGTTCACAGGGGTGGCACACTGAAGCTTTCTTT,CASSSQGWHTEAFF
-,TRBJ2-7,-,TRBV28,TGTGCCAGCAGTTTATACGGCCACGGAAACTCCTACGAGCAGTACTTC,CASSLYGHGNSYEQYF
TRBD1,TRBJ2-6,-,TRBV9,TGTGCCAGCAGCAACCGGGACAGGGGGCTTCCGTCTGGGGCCAACGTCCTGACTTTC,CASSNRDRGLPSGANVLTF
-,TRBJ2-7,-,TRBV30,TGTGCCTGGAGCCCCCAGGGCGAGCAGTACTTC,CAWSPQGEQYF
-,TRBJ1-3,-,TRBV6-5,TGTGCCAGCAGCCTCGCGGTGGGCTCTGGAAACACCATATATTTT,CASSLAVGSGNTIYF
TRBD1,TRBJ1-2,-,TRBV7-2,TGTGCCAGCAGCCCGACAGGGGGCTACTATGGCTACACCTTC,CASSPTGGYYGYTF
-,TRBJ2-3,-,TRBV6-1,TGTGCCAGCAGAGAGCAGGGGACAGATACGCAGTATTTT,CASREQGTDTQYF
TRBD1,TRBJ1-1,-,TRBV7-9,TGTGCCAGCAGCTTACAGGGTGAGGGGGCAGCTTTCTTT,CASSLQGEGAAFF
-,TRBJ2-3,-,TRBV10-2,TGCGCCAGCAGTGTGGGCGATACGCAGTATTTT,CASSVGDTQYF
TRBD1,TRBJ1-1,-,TRBV29-1,TGCAGCGTTGATCAGGGGGCGGCTTTCTTT,CSVDQGAAFF
-,TRBJ2-4,-,TRBV28,TGTGCCAGCAGTTTGTTTGGGGGGGCGTTAAACATTCAGTACTTC,CASSLFGGALNIQYF
-,TRBJ2-7,-,TRBV27,TGTGCCAGCAGCGCCGGGACGGGTTCCTACGAGCAGTACTTC,CASSAGTGSYEQYF
-,TRBJ2-7,-,TRBV30,TGTGCCTGGAGTATCGACGGCGACTACGAGCAGTACTTC,CAWSIDGDYEQYF
-,TRBJ1-2,-,TRBV4-1,TGCGCCAGCAGCCAAGATCTTATGCGGCTCTCCTTC,CASSQDLMRLSF
TRBD2,TRBJ2-7,-,TRBV5-4,TGTGCCAGCAGTTATAACCTAGGGACTAGCGGTTACGAGCAGTACTTC,CASSYNLGTSGYEQYF
-,TRBJ2-1,-,TRBV29-1,TGCAGCGTTGGAGGAAGCTCCTACAATGAGCAGTTCTTC,CSVGGSSYNEQFF
-,TRBJ2-5,few,TRBV7-7,TGTGCTAGCAGCTCGGGCGGGTGGACCCAGTACTTC,CASSSGGWTQYF
TRBD1,TRBJ2-2,-,TRBV13,TGTGCCAGCCAAAAGACAGGGCGAACCGGGGAGCTGTTTTTT,CASQKTGRTGELFF
-,TRBJ2-7,-,TRBV18,TGTGCCAGCTCACCGGAGGACAACGTCTACGAGCAGTACTTC,CASSPEDNVYEQYF
-,TRBJ2-7,-,TRBV11-2,TGTGCCAGCAGCTTAGGGGCAGACCCTAGGGAGCAGTACTTC,CASSLGADPREQYF
TRBD2,TRBJ2-3,-,TRBV7-6,TGTGCCAGCAGCTTCCTGACTAGCGGGGCCACAGATACGCAGTATTTT,CASSFLTSGATDTQYF
-,TRBJ2-2,once,TRBV14,TGTGCCAGCAGCCAAATCAGTAACACCGGGGAGCTGTTTTTT,CASSQISNTGELFF
TRBD1,TRBJ1-3,-,TRBV5-4,TGTGCCAGCAGCTTACAGGGGGCGGCTGGAAACACCATATATTTT,CASSLQGAAGNTIYF
TRBD1,TRBJ1-5,-,TRBV28,TGTGCCAGCAGTTTACAGGGGGGGGATTATAGCAATCAGCCCCAGCATTTT,CASSLQGGDYSNQPQHF
TRBD1,TRBJ2-1,-,TRBV6-5,TGTGCCAGCAGTTACTCCACAGGGGGAAATGAGCAGTTCTTC,CASSYSTGGNEQFF
TRBD1,TRBJ2-3,-,TRBV7-6,TGTGCCAGCAGCTTATGGACAGGGCACACAGATACGCAGTATTTT,CASSLWTGHTDTQYF
-,TRBJ1-5,-,TRBV5-4,TGTGCCAGCAGCTTGGACGGTGGGCCCCAGCATTTT,CASSLDGGPQHF
TRBD2,TRBJ2-7,-,TRBV29-1,TGCAGCGTTGTCCCTGGATGGAGGACTAGCGGGGATTACGAGCAGTACTTC,CSVVPGWRTSGDYEQYF
-,TRBJ2-1,-,TRBV2,TGTGCCAGCAGTGAAGGGGTCTCCTACAATGAGCAGTTCTTC,CASSEGVSYNEQFF
-,TRBJ2-6,-,TRBV6-5,TGTGCCAGCAGCCCCTTCTCTGGGGCCAACGTCCTGACTTTC,CASSPFSGANVLTF
-,TRBJ1-5,once,TRBV4-3,TGCGCCAGCAGCCAAGAAGGAGTTCAGCCCCAGCATTTT,CASSQEGVQPQHF
-,TRBJ2-5,-,TRBV30,TGTGCCTGGAGTGGAATAGACGGAGAGACCCAGTACTTC,CAWSGIDGETQYF
TRBD1,TRBJ2-7,-,TRBV27,TGTGCCAGCAGTAGATTCACGACAGGGGCCGAGCAGTACTTC,CASSRFTTGAEQYF
TRBD1,TRBJ2-1,-,TRBV5-1,TGCGCCAGCAGCTTGACAGGGGATAATGAGCAGTTCTTC,CASSLTGDNEQFF
TRBD1,TRBJ2-7,once,TRBV28,TGTGCCAGCAGTCCCTCGGGACAGGGGGCTTACGAGCAGTACTTC,CASSPSGQGAYEQYF